This T cell receptor beta chain was observed in a study of cytomegalovirus exposure and HLA in healthy donors. Findings of the study overall: In a later analysis, HLA-associated TCR beta chains were more clonally expanded than equally common others. With DRB1 most and HLA-C fewest, TCR association rates differed between HLA loci in a later analysis.

About this clone: No antigen is known for it.

The PCR used 60 Vbeta and 13 Jbeta primers. In the original workflow: An analysis that came later counted roughly 80 million unique TCR beta chains, about 10 million shared. Method: immunoSEQ multiplex PCR; TCRdb's copy keeps in-frame clones and lacks some. V and J calls and clone size are given by that table; D and trimming were obtained from the DNA. The sample lists about 70,000 clones, 74% seen once, with 9.5% to 12% in the top ten. Per germline, CDR1 WNHNN and CDR2 SYGVQD (reference sequence). The CDR3 totals 12 residues. Deletions cut 7 bases from V and 5 bases from J, with 12 bases between. This chain uses TRBV10-1 with TRBJ2-7; D might be TRBD1 (6 bases). The clonotype comes from a human donor in good health. Sequenced material: PBMCs. Written as DNA, the CDR3 is TGCGCCAGCACCGATGGACAGAACGAGCAGTACTTC. This gives the protein CASTDGQNEQYF.